This paragraph covers one TCR beta chain sequence. This sample was included in a study of technical replicates of blood from a handful of donors. Sequenced by immunoSEQ multiplex PCR; TCRdb stores in-frame clones only, minus some. This sample has 55,000 to 70,000 clones, with over 85% found just once. The CDR3 loop spans 15 amino acids. The V and J ends lost 5 bases and 6 bases, in that order; junction bases with no gene match: 8. Germline lookup yields CDR1 MNHEY and CDR2 SVGAGI. The sample consisted of PBMCs. This clonotype was sampled from a human donor in good health. Some clones in this sample may be carry-over from other donors' samples. This sequence joins TRBV6-5 and TRBJ2-1; 9 bases are a match to TRBD2. CDR3 sequence (DNA): TGTGCCAGCAGTATTCTAGCGGGATCCCTCAATGAGCAGTTCTTC. Translating gives CASSILAGSLNEQFF.